This T cell receptor (beta chain) was captured by sequencing in a study of early T cells in non-severe SARS-CoV-2 infection. Background on the study: The input, bulk RNA from unsorted whole blood, was sequenced, and chains were unpaired.

This clonotype was counted at least ten times. Trimming at V came to 1 base and at J to 11 bases, leaving 10 bases not matched to a gene. Germline CDR1 is SGHVS and CDR2 is FQNEAQ. The CDR3 is 14 amino acids. Tagging with unique molecular identifiers was applied to individual cDNA molecules. MiXCR, run by TCRdb on the 5' RACE reads, gives a single entry per CDR3 protein. The sample carries 86,000 or so distinct CDR3 sequences, roughly 13% recorded once. This sequence was found in an adult who was a healthcare worker with PCR-confirmed SARS-CoV-2 infection or an uninfected control (not recorded which). The sequenced sample was whole blood. This chain uses TRBV7-8 with TRBJ2-5; 7 bases are a match to TRBD2. The CDR3 DNA reads TGTGCCAGCAGCTTAGACACTAGCGCCCTTTTACAGTACTTC. Amino acid sequence: CASSLDTSALLQYF.